These 11 T cell receptor beta chains were sequenced from one sample in a study of identical twins. TCRdb re-derived calls from the 5' RACE reads in MiXCR, one entry per CDR3 protein. The sample contains about 530,000 distinct CDR3 sequences, 13% to 15% of which appear only once. The sample also formed part of further work on yellow fever vaccine responses in identical twins.

Specimen: CD4+ T cells sorted from blood. The receptors originated from a woman under 30 in good health.

The chain combines TRBV20-1 with TRBJ1-4, with TRBD1 identical over 9 bases. Germline lookup yields CDR1 DFQATT and CDR2 SNEGSKA (reference sequence). This CDR3 is built from 14 residues. The V gene end was trimmed by 3 bases and the J gene end by 8 bases; junction bases not matched to a gene: 7. The CDR3 sequence: CSASHDRGAEKLFF. DNA of the CDR3: TGCAGTGCTAGTCACGACAGGGGGGCAGAAAAACTGTTTTTT.

In this sample, this clonotype turned up a few times. The chain recombines TRBV12-3 or TRBV12-4 with TRBJ2-5; 7 positions agree with TRBD2. The V and J ends lost 5 bases and 3 bases, in that order; junction bases with no gene match: 12. The CDR3 consists of 16 residues. The CDR3 loop reads CASSIFIGRTKETQYF. DNA for the CDR3: TGTGCCAGCAGTATATTCATCGGGAGGACCAAAGAGACCCAGTACTTC.

This clonotype was seen more than once but under ten times. CDR3 sequence reads: CSVVLAESYEQYF. DNA of the CDR3: TGCAGCGTTGTCTTGGCGGAGTCCTACGAGCAGTACTTC. The rearrangement links TRBV29-1 to TRBJ2-7; the D is unclear. Trimming pared 4 bases from V and 1 base from J, leaving 11 bases between. Germline values: CDR1 SQVTM, CDR2 ANQGSEA. CDR3 length: 13 amino acids.

The sample holds a few counts of this clonotype. The chain joins TRBV10-3 to TRBJ2-1; possible D gene TRBD2, 6 bases. The germline V gene encodes CDR1 ENHRY and CDR2 SYGVKD. Deletions cut 5 bases from V and 0 bases from J, with 20 bases between. The CDR3 loop spans 18 amino acids. The CDR3 nucleotides are TGTGCCATCAGTTTATTTGGCGGGGTCGGGAGCTCCTACAATGAGCAGTTCTTC. Translation: CAISLFGGVGSSYNEQFF.

The table lists this clonotype with a few counts. CDR3 region: CASSTGTGPLGIETQYF. The CDR3 DNA reads TGTGCCAGCAGTACCGGGACAGGGCCCCTAGGAATAGAGACCCAGTACTTC. The chain joins TRBV27 to TRBJ2-5; 9 bases align to TRBD1. This CDR3 has 17 residues. Trimming at V came to 5 bases and at J to 4 bases, leaving 14 bases not matched to a gene. Germline V gene sequence: CDR1 MNHEY, CDR2 SMNVEV (reference sequence).

There are a few counts of this clonotype. The chain combines TRBV11-2 with TRBJ2-3; 15 positions agree with TRBD2. V lost 5 bases and J lost 2; bases outside the gene matches: 5. This CDR3 spans 17 amino acids. Per the germline V gene, CDR1 is SGHAT and CDR2 is FQNNGV. As DNA, the CDR3 is TGTGCCAGCAGCCAAGGGACTAGCGGGAGGTCCACAGATACGCAGTATTTT. Protein sequence: CASSQGTSGRSTDTQYF. The full variable domain, rest sourced from reference TRBV11-2 and TRBJ2-3, is EAGVAQSPRYKIIEKRQSVAFWCNPISGHATLYWYQQILGQGPKLLIQFQNNGVVDDSQLPKDRFSAERLKGVDSTLKIQPAKLEDSAVYLCASSQGTSGRSTDTQYFGPGTRLTVL.

The chain employs TRBV5-1 and TRBJ1-4; 10 bases fit TRBD1. V shed 3 bases, J shed 5 bases, and the junction held 4 bases outside the gene matches. The CDR3 length is 15 residues. Germline CDR1 is SGHRS and CDR2 is YFSETQ. The CDR3 region has the DNA TGCGCCAGCAGCTCGGGGACAGGGGTCAATGAAAAACTGTTTTTT. Translated: CASSSGTGVNEKLFF.

This clonotype was observed a handful of times. This sequence joins TRBV24-1 and TRBJ2-2; D possibly corresponds to TRBD2 (5 bases). V shed 3 bases and J shed 7 bases, with 17 bases lying between them. The CDR3 is 16 residues long. Germline assignment: CDR1 KGHDR and CDR2 SFDVKD. CDR3 bases: TGTGCCACCAGTGATCCCCCGGCGGGTTCAGGCGGGGAGCTGTTTTTT. It is translated as CATSDPPAGSGGELFF.

The rearrangement joins TRBV15 to TRBJ2-1; D call uncertain. This CDR3 region has 12 residues. The ends were cut back, 3 bases at V and 10 bases at J, with 10 bases in the middle. Germline V gene data show CDR1 as LNHNV and CDR2 as YYDKDF (reference sequence). The CDR3 coding sequence is TGTGCCACCAGCAGGGACCATATCGAGCAGTTCTTC. The encoded protein is CATSRDHIEQFF.

This clonotype was observed a handful of times. The rearrangement links TRBV7-8 to TRBJ2-1, with TRBD2 identical over 14 bases. The germline gives CDR1 SGHVS, CDR2 FQNEAQ. The CDR3 runs to 17 residues. Germline trimming cut 4 bases from V and 7 bases from J; bases unmatched to any gene: 9. CDR3 sequence: CASSSGTSGSSRNEQFF. The CDR3 region has the DNA TGTGCCAGCAGCTCCGGGACTAGCGGGAGCTCGAGGAATGAGCAGTTCTTC. The entire variable domain, with the rest obtained from reference TRBV7-8 and TRBJ2-1, is as follows: GAGVSQSPRYKVAKRGQDVALRCDPISGHVSLFWYQQALGQGPEFLTYFQNEAQLDKSGLPSDRFFAERPEGSVSTLKIQRTQQEDSAVYLCASSSGTSGSSRNEQFFGPGTRLTVL.

The chain joins TRBV11-2 to TRBJ2-5; D perhaps matches TRBD2 (5 bases). V dropped 5 bases and J dropped 2 bases, with 15 bases sitting between them. Germline CDR1 and CDR2: SGHAT and FQNNGV. CDR3 length: 15 residues. CDR3 in DNA: TGTGCCAGCAGCCAGACTAACTGGGTTCAAGAGACCCAGTACTTC. Its translation is CASSQTNWVQETQYF.